Below are 30 T cell receptor beta chains sequenced from a single sample in a study of blood T cell repertoires in COVID-19. Libraries were prepared by immunoSEQ multiplex PCR; TCRdb keeps only in-frame clonotypes and omits some of them. The sample consists of roughly 38,000 clones, 80% to 90% of them appearing once. Sequenced input: peripheral blood. The receptor source for this set is a woman aged 70-85 years with acute or convalescent COVID-19.

The rearrangement uses TRBV19 and TRBJ2-5; possibly TRBD2 for D (7 bases). Trimming left V 3 bases short and J 5 bases short, with 13 bases between. Germline-derived CDR1 and CDR2 are LNHDA and SQIVND (reference sequence). The CDR3 has 14 amino acids. CDR3 sequence (DNA): TGTGCCAGTAGTATCGGGGGGCGCGGGGAGACCCAGTACTTC. It yields the protein CASSIGGRGETQYF.

V gene TRBV7-2 combines with J gene TRBJ1-4; weak D call: TRBD1 (6 bases). Between the trimmed V and J ends, which lost 5 bases and 5 bases, there was a span of 12 bases. The germline gives CDR1 SGHTA, CDR2 FQGNSA. This CDR3 is 14 amino acids long. The CDR3 region is CASSPETGNEKLFF. The CDR3 DNA reads as TGTGCCAGCAGCCCAGAAACAGGGAATGAAAAACTGTTTTTT.

This clone was recorded a few times. The chain carries TRBV5-1 and TRBJ2-3; D is ambiguous. Germline loops: CDR1 SGHRS, CDR2 YFSETQ. This CDR3 region has 14 residues. The germline V and J ends were trimmed by 5 bases and 0 bases, with 10 bases remaining between them. The CDR3 sequence: CASRIMSSTDTQYF. The CDR3 DNA reads TGCGCCAGCAGAATAATGTCCAGCACAGATACGCAGTATTTT.

The chain joins TRBV19 to TRBJ2-3, with TRBD1 as a possible D gene (6 bases). The CDR3 has 14 residues. Germline CDR1 is LNHDA and CDR2 is SQIVND (reference sequence). Trimming removed 3 bases from V and 2 bases from J, with 9 bases in between. CDR3 protein: CASSMGANTDTQYF. For the CDR3, the DNA is TGTGCCAGTAGTATGGGGGCGAACACAGATACGCAGTATTTT. Full variable domain (remainder filled in from reference TRBV19 and TRBJ2-3): DGGITQSPKYLFRKEGQNVTLSCEQNLNHDAMYWYRQDPGQGLRLIYYSQIVNDFQKGDIAEGYSVSREKKESFPLTVTSAQKNPTAFYLCASSMGANTDTQYFGPGTRLTVL.

V and J are TRBV27 and TRBJ2-3, with a tentative D call TRBD1 (7 bases). There are 17 residues in the CDR3. Trimming cost V 7 bases and J 2 bases, with 22 bases left between them. Germline V gene lookup returns CDR1 MNHEY and CDR2 SMNVEV (reference sequence). This chain's CDR3 is CASTRFPAGGFTDTQYF. CDR3 nucleotide sequence: TGTGCCAGCACCCGATTCCCGGCAGGGGGGTTCACAGATACGCAGTATTTT.

The table lists this clone with a few counts. The J gene is TRBJ2-1, the V gene TRBV7-2; tentatively, D is TRBD2 (6 bases). Germline lookup yields CDR1 SGHTA and CDR2 FQGNSA. The CDR3 is 13 residues long. The germline V and J ends were trimmed by 6 bases and 6 bases, with 12 bases remaining between them. CDR3 in amino acids: CASSSPSVNEQFF. CDR3 coding DNA: TGTGCCAGCAGTTCCCCTAGCGTCAATGAGCAGTTCTTC.

The V call is TRBV19, the J call TRBJ1-6, with TRBD1 matching over 10 bases. CDR1 is LNHDA, CDR2 SQIVND, per germline (reference sequence). CDR3 length equals 15 residues. V was pared by 6 bases and J by 9 bases, with 8 bases of the junction left unmatched. CDR3: CASRTGTGVSSPLHF. DNA of the CDR3: TGTGCCAGTAGGACCGGGACAGGGGTCAGTTCACCCCTCCACTTT.

The rearrangement uses TRBV29-1 and TRBJ2-7; tentatively, D is TRBD1 (6 bases). The V and J ends lost 6 bases and 3 bases respectively, with 18 bases between them. Germline CDR1 and CDR2: SQVTM and ANQGSEA. The CDR3 contains 14 residues. The CDR3 DNA reads TGCAGCGTCATGATACAGGGAAAGGGCTACGAGCAGTACGTC. Translated, it gives CSVMIQGKGYEQYV.

The J gene is TRBJ2-3, the V gene TRBV18, with D unclear. The CDR3 has 16 amino acids. With 5 bases removed from V and 3 bases from J, the gap between germline ends came to 18 bases. Germline values: CDR1 KGHSH, CDR2 LQKENI. The CDR3 region is CASSAKSELLTDTQYF. In nucleotides, the CDR3 is TGTGCCAGCTCAGCTAAGTCGGAGCTTTTGACAGATACGCAGTATTTT.

The V gene is TRBV3-1 (or the pseudogene TRBV3-2), the J gene TRBJ2-7; 12 bases are shared with TRBD1. Germline-derived CDR1 and CDR2 are LGHDT and YNNKEL (reference sequence). The CDR3 covers 14 residues. Unmatched junction bases numbered 4, after V lost 4 bases and J lost 6 bases. The CDR3 sequence: CASSPGTGGVEQYV. DNA of the CDR3: TGTGCCAGCAGCCCGGGGACAGGGGGCGTCGAGCAGTACGTC.

This clone appeared a few times. The chain combines TRBV3-1 (or the pseudogene TRBV3-2) with TRBJ2-3, with 9 bases identical to TRBD1. Germline loops: CDR1 LGHDT, CDR2 YNNKEL (reference sequence). Losses at the gene ends were 1 base for V and 11 bases for J; bases not matched to a gene: 10. This CDR3 has 15 amino acids. This chain's CDR3 is CASSQVKNRGLVQYF. The CDR3 bases are TGTGCCAGCAGCCAAGTAAAGAACAGGGGGCTCGTGCAGTATTTT.

This sequence joins TRBV2 and TRBJ2-5, with TRBD1 matching over 7 bases. V shed 3 bases, J shed 0 bases, and the junction held 4 bases outside the gene matches. The germline V gene encodes CDR1 SNHLY and CDR2 FYNNEI. This CDR3 is 15 amino acids long. The CDR3, as DNA: TGTGCCAGCAGTGAGTTGGGACAGAACCAAGAGACCCAGTACTTC. This gives the protein CASSELGQNQETQYF.

The rearrangement uses TRBV5-8 and TRBJ2-3, with TRBD1 as a possible D gene (6 bases). This CDR3 is built from 17 residues. The germline V and J ends were trimmed by 6 bases and 6 bases, with 26 bases remaining between them. Looked up from germline, CDR1 is SGHTS and CDR2 is YDEGEE. CDR3 residues: CASNPMRGFPLGDTQYF. In DNA form, the CDR3 reads TGTGCCAGCAACCCCATGAGGGGGTTTCCTCTCGGGGATACGCAGTATTTT. Using reference TRBV5-8 and TRBJ2-3 for the parts outside the CDR3, the full variable domain is EAGVTQSPTHLIKTRGQQATLRCSPISGHTSVYWYQQALGLGLQFLLWYDEGEERNRGNFPPRFSGRQFPNYSSELNVNALELEDSALYLCASNPMRGFPLGDTQYFGPGTRLTVL.

The rearrangement joins TRBV28 to TRBJ1-1; D ambiguous. Looked up from germline, CDR1 is MDHEN and CDR2 is SYDVKM. This CDR3 contains 17 residues. V was shortened by 5 bases and J by 0 bases, with 19 bases between the two germline ends. CDR3 nucleotide sequence: TGTGCCAGCAGTATCCCGGGTCGACTGAACATGAACACTGAAGCTTTCTTT. As protein: CASSIPGRLNMNTEAFF.

The genes are TRBV3-1 (or the pseudogene TRBV3-2) and TRBJ1-2; D might be TRBD1 (5 bases). Germline values: CDR1 LGHDT, CDR2 YNNKEL (reference sequence). This CDR3 is 13 amino acids long. V lost 4 bases and J 3 bases, leaving 9 bases between the germline ends. CDR3: CASSPTAYYGYTF. Written as DNA, the CDR3 is TGTGCCAGCAGCCCGACAGCCTACTATGGCTACACCTTC.

This chain links TRBV25-1 with TRBJ2-2; weak D call: TRBD2 (6 bases). V was pared by 4 bases and J by 5 bases, with 20 bases between. The CDR3 runs 17 residues. The germline gives CDR1 MGHDK, CDR2 SYGVNS. Here the CDR3 reads CASSVGGDRWWTGELFF. CDR3 in DNA: TGTGCCAGCAGTGTGGGCGGGGACCGTTGGTGGACCGGGGAGCTGTTTTTT.

V usage is TRBV9 and J usage is TRBJ2-2; 13 nucleotides align to TRBD2. The CDR3 has 17 residues. The V and J ends lost 2 bases and 1 base, in that order; junction bases with no gene match: 2. The germline gives CDR1 SGDLS, CDR2 YYNGEE. The CDR3 protein is CASSVRTSGRNTGELFF. DNA of the CDR3: TGTGCCAGCAGCGTCAGGACTAGCGGGAGGAACACCGGGGAGCTGTTTTTT.

V and J are TRBV5-5 and TRBJ2-7; 7 bases are a match to TRBD1. Losses at the gene ends were 5 bases for V and 6 bases for J; bases not matched to a gene: 5. This CDR3 has 12 amino acids. Germline V CDR1 and CDR2: SGHKS, YYEKEE (reference sequence). The DNA of the CDR3 is TGTGCCAGCAGTATGGACAGGCGCGAGCAGTACGTC. Encoded protein: CASSMDRREQYV.

The V gene is TRBV18, the J gene TRBJ2-5; unclear D gene. Germline-derived CDR1 and CDR2 are KGHSH and LQKENI. This CDR3 comprises 14 residues. Trimming left V 0 bases short and J 0 bases short, with 5 bases between. The CDR3 is CASSPPSDQETQYF. The CDR3 DNA follows: TGTGCCAGCTCACCACCGTCAGACCAAGAGACCCAGTACTTC.

This chain links TRBV25-1 with TRBJ1-1; 7 bases map to TRBD1. The CDR3 covers 11 residues. Per the germline V gene, CDR1 is MGHDK and CDR2 is SYGVNS. Germline trimming cut 8 bases from V and 7 bases from J; bases unmatched to any gene: 4. This CDR3 reads CASAGQLEAFF. CDR3 nucleotide sequence: TGTGCCAGCGCGGGACAGCTTGAAGCTTTCTTT.

The sample holds a few counts of this clone. The chain employs TRBV4-3 and TRBJ2-3; 10 bases are shared with TRBD2. Per germline, CDR1 LGHNA and CDR2 YSLEER. The CDR3 loop spans 18 amino acids. V dropped 0 bases and J dropped 0; count of bases not matched to a gene: 6. The CDR3 nucleotides are TGCGCCAGCAGCCAAGATTCCGCGACTAGCGGGAGCACAGATACGCAGTATTTT. It translates to CASSQDSATSGSTDTQYF.

This sequence joins TRBV5-1 and TRBJ2-1; D unclear. Trimming stripped 0 bases from V and 5 bases from J, with 6 bases between. Germline CDR1 reads SGHRS; CDR2 reads YFSETQ. The CDR3 covers 13 residues. The CDR3 reads CASSLVENNEQFF. The CDR3 DNA follows: TGCGCCAGCAGCTTGGTAGAAAACAATGAGCAGTTCTTC.

J is TRBJ1-5 and V is TRBV6-2 or TRBV6-3; a possible D gene is TRBD1 (5 bases). V was trimmed by 2 bases and J by 0 bases, leaving 17 bases between them. This CDR3 region has 18 residues. CDR1 is MNHEY, CDR2 SVGEGT, per germline. The CDR3 loop reads CASSYPSGLINSNQPQHF. In nucleotides, the CDR3 is TGTGCCAGCAGTTACCCTTCGGGACTGATAAATAGCAATCAGCCCCAGCATTTT.

This rearrangement joins TRBV5-1 to TRBJ1-1; no reliable D call. The germline gives CDR1 SGHRS, CDR2 YFSETQ. The V gene lost 0 bases and the J gene lost 6 bases, with 15 bases spanning the gap. The CDR3 is 15 residues long. CDR3 sequence: CASSLEFHTPPEAFF. The CDR3, as DNA: TGCGCCAGCAGCTTGGAATTTCACACGCCCCCTGAAGCTTTCTTT.

The J gene is TRBJ2-1, the V gene TRBV6-5; D uncertain. There are 12 residues in the CDR3. Looked up from germline, CDR1 is MNHEY and CDR2 is SVGAGI. The V end was cut by 7 bases, the J end by 9 bases, with 13 bases between. The CDR3 DNA reads as TGTGCCAGCAAAAGAGAGTCGGGTGAGCAGTTCTTC. It encodes CASKRESGEQFF.

The chain is built from TRBV5-8 and TRBJ1-5; TRBD1 agrees at 9 bases. The germline V gene encodes CDR1 SGHTS and CDR2 YDEGEE. The V segment lost 1 base and the J segment 4 bases; nucleotides outside the gene matches: 9. The CDR3 extends over 17 amino acids. The CDR3 sequence is CASSLTQGANLNQPQHF. CDR3 sequence (DNA): TGTGCCAGCAGCTTGACACAGGGGGCGAACTTAAATCAGCCCCAGCATTTT. The variable domain in full, with the rest retrieved from reference TRBV5-8 and TRBJ1-5, is EAGVTQSPTHLIKTRGQQATLRCSPISGHTSVYWYQQALGLGLQFLLWYDEGEERNRGNFPPRFSGRQFPNYSSELNVNALELEDSALYLCASSLTQGANLNQPQHFGDGTRLSIL.

CDR3 nucleotide sequence: TGTGCCAGCAGCTTAATCGGCGGCGGGAAACAAGAGACCCAGTACTTC. It yields the protein CASSLIGGGKQETQYF. The genes are TRBV7-3 and TRBJ2-5, with D perhaps matching TRBD2 (6 bases). Germline CDR1 is SGHTA and CDR2 is FQGTGA. The CDR3 totals 16 residues. V gave up 1 base and J gave up 2 bases, with 14 bases separating them.

The chain is built from TRBV10-3 and TRBJ2-3, with 9 bases lining up with TRBD2. The germline V gene encodes CDR1 ENHRY and CDR2 SYGVKD. Trimming cost V 8 bases and J 3 bases; bases outside gene matches: 6. This CDR3 has 14 amino acids. In DNA form, the CDR3 reads TGTGCCATCTCCAGGCGGGAGGGAACAGATACGCAGTATTTT. This translates into CAISRREGTDTQYF.

The chain joins TRBV12-3 or TRBV12-4 to TRBJ2-1, with a weak D call TRBD2 (5 bases). The CDR3 totals 12 residues. The ends were cut back, 4 bases at V and 12 bases at J, with 13 bases in the middle. The CDR3 is CASSSTSSPQFF. The CDR3 nucleotides are TGTGCCAGCAGTTCTACCTCTAGCCCGCAGTTCTTC.

The CDR3 loop is CAWSVTSGRVGTTDTQYF. For the CDR3, the DNA is TGTGCCTGGAGTGTAACTAGCGGGAGGGTAGGAACCACAGATACGCAGTATTTT. The genes are TRBV30 and TRBJ2-3; 13 bases map to TRBD2. This CDR3 region has 18 residues. Germline-derived CDR1 and CDR2 are GTSNPN and SVGIG (reference sequence). The J segment lost 2 bases and the V segment lost 0 bases, leaving 8 bases of the junction unmatched.